The 30 T cell receptor beta chains listed next were all sequenced from one sample in a study of T cell repertoires in cytomegalovirus infection. No antigen has been identified for these receptors. One entry per CDR3 protein, called by TCRdb with MiXCR from the reads. Altogether 68,000 or so distinct CDR3 sequences are present, approximately 22% being singletons, with the ten largest covering around three quarters. Sequencing input: PBMCs, sequenced either directly or after in vitro stimulation (not recorded which). Receptors were obtained from a human donor in good health (CMV status not recorded). Some clones in this sample may be carry-over from other donors' samples.

This clonotype was seen repeatedly, ten times or more. This chain connects TRBV12-3 or TRBV12-4 to TRBJ2-2; D may be TRBD1 (5 bases). Trimming removed 2 bases from V and 6 bases from J, with 19 bases in between. The length of the CDR3 is 17 residues. DNA of the CDR3: TGTGCCAGCAGTTTATTGGTGGACACTACCCTAGCCGGGGAGCTGTTTTTT. Its protein product is CASSLLVDTTLAGELFF.

A few counts support this clonotype. The chain has TRBV4-1 and TRBJ2-5; D possibly corresponds to TRBD1 (6 bases). Germline CDR1 reads MGHRA; CDR2 reads YSYEKL. Trimming took 1 base from V and 3 from J, leaving 6 bases between them. The CDR3 runs to 13 residues. CDR3: CASSQGTEETQYF. The CDR3 bases are TGCGCCAGCAGCCAAGGGACAGAAGAGACCCAGTACTTC.

By proportion, this clonotype is medium-sized (0.01 to 0.1%). The chain is built from TRBV7-2 and TRBJ1-1, with D uncertain. The CDR3 is made up of 14 amino acids. Germline CDR1 and CDR2: SGHTA and FQGNSA. V was trimmed by 3 bases and J by 1 base, leaving 9 bases between them. The CDR3 region has the DNA TGTGCCAGCAGCTTCGGCCCAGGGAACACTGAAGCTTTCTTT. This encodes CASSFGPGNTEAFF. The full variable domain, rest sourced from reference TRBV7-2 and TRBJ1-1, is GAGVSQSPSNKVTEKGKDVELRCDPISGHTALYWYRQSLGQGLEFLIYFQGNSAPDKSGLPSDRFSAERTGGSVSTLTIQRTQQEDSAVYLCASSFGPGNTEAFFGQGTRLTVV.

This clonotype came up many times. The rearrangement uses TRBV4-1 and TRBJ1-3; D unresolved. Germline CDR1 is MGHRA and CDR2 is YSYEKL. V lost 1 base, J lost 2 bases, and 9 bases lay in between. The CDR3 length is 15 residues. The CDR3 here is CASSQVIGTGNTIYF. CDR3 DNA sequence: TGCGCCAGCAGCCAAGTTATTGGGACTGGAAACACCATATATTTT.

This clonotype occurred a few times. The V call is TRBV10-3, the J call TRBJ1-4; 9 positions match TRBD1. This CDR3 is 13 amino acids long. The J segment lost 7 bases and the V segment lost 10 bases, leaving 7 bases of the junction unmatched. Germline V gene data show CDR1 as ENHRY and CDR2 as SYGVKD. CDR3 residues: CATAQGAREKLFF. As DNA, the CDR3 is TGTGCCACCGCACAGGGGGCGCGTGAAAAACTGTTTTTT.

The CDR3 nucleotides are TGTGCCACCCGACCGGGACAGGGGGGCAATGAGCAGTTCTTC. The encoded protein is CATRPGQGGNEQFF. This chain connects TRBV7-2 to TRBJ2-1, with 11 bases identical to TRBD1. V shed 10 bases, J shed 6 bases, and the junction held 8 bases outside the gene matches. This CDR3 has 14 residues. The V gene's germline CDR1 is SGHTA and CDR2 FQGNSA.

The chain combines TRBV10-2 with TRBJ1-2; weak D call: TRBD1 (5 bases). CDR3 length: 13 amino acids. Between the trimmed V and J ends, which lost 0 bases and 6 bases, there was a span of 8 bases. In germline, CDR1 is WSHSY, CDR2 SAAADI. The CDR3 region has the DNA TGCGCCAGCAGTGAGTCACTGGGGCATGGCTACACCTTC. This translates into CASSESLGHGYTF.

In this sample, this clonotype turned up many times. The CDR3 sequence: CASSESPIYTYEQYV. For the CDR3, the DNA is TGTGCCAGCAGTGAATCCCCGATTTATACCTACGAGCAGTACGTC. J is TRBJ2-7 and V is TRBV6-1; D is unclear. The V end lost 2 bases, the J end lost 2 bases, and 13 bases lay between the germline ends. Looked up from germline, CDR1 is MNHNS and CDR2 is SASEGT. CDR3 length: 15 residues.

This clonotype was picked up many times. The chain carries TRBV7-2 and TRBJ1-6; 8 positions match TRBD1. Germline CDR1 SGHTA, CDR2 FQGNSA. The CDR3 is 14 amino acids. V lost 5 bases, J lost 10 bases, and 7 bases stayed unmatched. The CDR3 DNA reads as TGTGCCAGCAGCAGTGACAGGGGAAGATCACCCCTCCACTTT. Amino acids: CASSSDRGRSPLHF.

This clonotype has just a few counts. CDR3 coding DNA: TGTGCCAGCAGCGTAGGTAATCTGAAGACCCAGTACTTC. Translating it yields CASSVGNLKTQYF. The J gene is TRBJ2-5, the V gene TRBV12-3 or TRBV12-4; no clear D gene. The CDR3 is 13 residues long. Trimming took 6 bases from V and 6 from J, leaving 14 bases between them.

This clonotype occurred many times. V and J are TRBV7-9 and TRBJ2-1, with TRBD1 as a possible D gene (7 bases). V dropped 5 bases and J dropped 5 bases, with 13 bases sitting between them. This CDR3 is built from 14 residues. CDR1 SEHNR and CDR2 FQNEAQ come from the germline V gene (reference sequence). CDR3 in amino acids: CASSAGQTDNEQFF. The CDR3 nucleotides read TGTGCCAGCAGCGCGGGACAGACCGACAATGAGCAGTTCTTC.

The genes are TRBV12-3 or TRBV12-4 and TRBJ2-3; D remains ambiguous. Trimming took off 2 bases at V and 5 bases at J, with 5 bases between the two ends. The CDR3 contains 12 residues. The CDR3 DNA reads TGTGCCAGCAGTTTAAATGAAGATACGCAGTATTTT. It is translated as CASSLNEDTQYF.

The rearrangement uses TRBV5-4 and TRBJ2-3, with 13 nucleotides matching TRBD2. In germline, CDR1 is SGHNT, CDR2 YYREEE (reference sequence). V lost 5 bases, J lost 2 bases, and 17 bases stayed unmatched. The CDR3 loop spans 20 amino acids. The CDR3 region has the DNA TGTGCCAGCAGATCTGGACTAGCGGGAGCCGAGATAGGGGACACAGATACGCAGTATTTT. This encodes CASRSGLAGAEIGDTDTQYF.

This clonotype appeared many times. CDR3 region: CASSPFTGTEAFF. The CDR3 DNA follows: TGTGCCAGCAGCCCATTTACGGGCACTGAAGCTTTCTTT. V usage is TRBV6-1 and J usage is TRBJ1-1; D remains unclear. The CDR3 runs 13 residues. Per the germline V gene, CDR1 is MNHNS and CDR2 is SASEGT. Trimming left V 6 bases short and J 4 bases short, with 12 bases between.

The chain carries TRBV6-1 and TRBJ2-3; 13 nucleotides match TRBD2. Germline trimming cut 7 bases from V and 3 bases from J; bases unmatched to any gene: 4. Germline CDR1 reads MNHNS; CDR2 reads SASEGT. The CDR3 totals 15 residues. CDR3 amino acids: CASTGTSGKTDTQYF. The CDR3 coding sequence is TGTGCCAGCACCGGGACTAGCGGGAAGACAGATACGCAGTATTTT.

V gene TRBV4-2 combines with J gene TRBJ2-7; perhaps TRBD2 as D (5 bases). The ends were cut back, 0 bases at V and 1 base at J, with 10 bases in the middle. The CDR3 spans 15 residues. CDR1 and CDR2 from the germline V gene are LGHNA and YNFKEQ. The CDR3 nucleotides are TGTGCCAGCAGCCAAGATCCCGAGGGTTCCTACGAGCAGTACTTC. This gives the protein CASSQDPEGSYEQYF.

The sample holds a few counts of this clonotype. The chain has TRBV12-3 or TRBV12-4 and TRBJ2-7; D perhaps matches TRBD2 (5 bases). This CDR3 contains 13 residues. V was pared by 5 bases and J by 9 bases, with 17 bases between. CDR3 sequence reads: CASSGPPRGPQYF. In DNA, the CDR3 is TGTGCCAGCAGTGGTCCCCCGAGAGGGCCGCAGTACTTC.

This clonotype came up a few times. This chain joins TRBV24-1 and TRBJ1-5, with D perhaps TRBD1 (5 bases). The V end was cut by 9 bases, the J end by 5 bases, with 10 bases between. The germline CDR1 and CDR2 sequences are KGHDR and SFDVKD. CDR3 length equals 12 residues. The CDR3 DNA sequence: TGTGCCACCGGACATGGCCATCAGCCCCAGCATTTT. Encoded protein: CATGHGHQPQHF.

There are a few counts of this clonotype. The chain recombines TRBV20-1 with TRBJ2-2, with D unclear. Per the germline V gene, CDR1 is DFQATT and CDR2 is SNEGSKA (reference sequence). V lost 1 base to trimming and J lost 5 bases, with 11 bases between them. The CDR3 loop spans 14 amino acids. The CDR3 DNA sequence: TGCAGTGCTAGAGGGGTTACCGCGACCGGGGAGCTGTTTTTT. Protein: CSARGVTATGELFF.

This chain links TRBV7-3 with TRBJ1-2, with a tentative D call TRBD1 (5 bases). The germline V gene encodes CDR1 SGHTA and CDR2 FQGTGA. V lost 2 bases and J 12 bases, leaving 13 bases between the germline ends. The CDR3 runs to 12 residues. CDR3 sequence: CASSLGSGEDTF. CDR3 DNA: TGTGCCAGCAGCTTAGGTTCGGGGGAGGACACCTTC.

The chain uses TRBV6-5 and TRBJ2-3; TRBD2 aligns across 9 bases. This CDR3 contains 14 residues. Unmatched junction bases numbered 2, after V lost 2 bases and J lost 5 bases. From germline, CDR1 is MNHEY and CDR2 SVGAGI. CDR3 nucleotides: TGTGCCAGCAGTTACCAACTAGCGGGAGATACGCAGTATTTT. It specifies CASSYQLAGDTQYF.

The chain combines TRBV14 with TRBJ2-5; D is possibly TRBD2 (6 bases). The germline V gene encodes CDR1 SGHDN and CDR2 FVKESK. V was cut by 0 bases and J by 4 bases, with 15 bases left in between. The CDR3 has 16 residues. CDR3 coding DNA: TGTGCCAGCAGCCAAGAGCTGGGGGGACGGCGAGAGACCCAGTACTTC. This translates into CASSQELGGRRETQYF.

V gene TRBV6-6 combines with J gene TRBJ1-3, with TRBD1 identical over 8 bases. This CDR3 has 16 residues. The germline V gene encodes CDR1 MNHNY and CDR2 SVGAGI (reference sequence). With 5 bases clipped from V and 4 bases from J, the junction kept 10 bases outside the gene matches. The CDR3 reads CASSDRAGGRGNTIYF. The CDR3 coding sequence is TGTGCCAGCAGTGACCGTGCAGGGGGCCGGGGAAACACCATATATTTT.

The chain carries TRBV9 and TRBJ1-1; 10 bases align to TRBD1. The ends lost 3 bases at V and 0 bases at J; junction bases unmatched: 5. Looked up from germline, CDR1 is SGDLS and CDR2 is YYNGEE. This CDR3 is 16 amino acids long. The CDR3 spells CASSETGGFLNTEAFF. For the CDR3, the DNA is TGTGCCAGCAGCGAGACAGGGGGCTTCCTGAACACTGAAGCTTTCTTT.

This chain uses TRBV24-1 with TRBJ2-1, with 10 bases aligning to TRBD2. Germline CDR1 is KGHDR and CDR2 is SFDVKD. The CDR3 totals 14 residues. The junction had 8 bases not matched to a gene; V was cut back by 6 bases and J by 10 bases. The DNA of the CDR3 is TGTGCCACCAGTCGAGCGGGAGGGCATAGCGAGCAGTTCTTC. Protein product: CATSRAGGHSEQFF.

The chain recombines TRBV7-9 with TRBJ2-1; TRBD2 agrees at 8 bases. J lost 12 bases, V lost 5 bases, and 18 bases had no gene match. This CDR3 has 16 residues. CDR1 is SEHNR, CDR2 FQNEAQ, per germline (reference sequence). In DNA form, the CDR3 reads TGTGCCAGCAGCCTGTCCCCGGGACTAGGGCCTTTGGGGCAGTTCTTC. This sequence encodes CASSLSPGLGPLGQFF.

This chain links TRBV14 with TRBJ1-4; no firm D call. From germline, CDR1 is SGHDN and CDR2 FVKESK. V gave up 3 bases and J gave up 8 bases, with 13 bases separating them. The CDR3 extends over 14 amino acids. The CDR3 nucleotides are TGTGCCAGCAGCCATTTCCGGGGAAGAGAAAAACTGTTTTTT. Translation: CASSHFRGREKLFF.

The chain uses TRBV5-1 and TRBJ2-7, with TRBD2 identical over 12 bases. The CDR3 sequence is 17 residues long. V lost 0 bases to trimming and J lost 6 bases; unmatched junction nucleotides: 10. CDR1 is SGHRS, CDR2 YFSETQ, per germline. DNA of the CDR3: TGCGCCAGCAGCTTGGACCCTAGCGGGAGGGCCTCCGCCGAGCAGTACTTC. As protein: CASSLDPSGRASAEQYF.

This clonotype was seen at least ten times. The chain carries TRBV23-1 and TRBJ2-1; 9 bases align to TRBD2. TRBV23-1 is placed among ORFs of uncertain function. Trimming removed 2 bases from V and 2 bases from J; junction bases left unmatched: 10. CDR3 length equals 18 residues. The CDR3 spells CASSQHVIWTSAYNEQFF. CDR3 coding DNA: TGCGCCAGCAGTCAACACGTCATCTGGACTAGCGCCTACAATGAGCAGTTCTTC.

This clonotype was seen more than once but under ten times. The V call is TRBV7-2, the J call TRBJ1-1; no definite D call. The germline V gene has CDR1 SGHTA and CDR2 FQGNSA. Trimming removed 4 bases from V and 2 bases from J, with 8 bases in between. The CDR3 consists of 13 residues. Here the CDR3 reads CASSSQPNTEAFF. The CDR3, as DNA: TGTGCCAGCAGCTCCCAACCTAACACTGAAGCTTTCTTT.